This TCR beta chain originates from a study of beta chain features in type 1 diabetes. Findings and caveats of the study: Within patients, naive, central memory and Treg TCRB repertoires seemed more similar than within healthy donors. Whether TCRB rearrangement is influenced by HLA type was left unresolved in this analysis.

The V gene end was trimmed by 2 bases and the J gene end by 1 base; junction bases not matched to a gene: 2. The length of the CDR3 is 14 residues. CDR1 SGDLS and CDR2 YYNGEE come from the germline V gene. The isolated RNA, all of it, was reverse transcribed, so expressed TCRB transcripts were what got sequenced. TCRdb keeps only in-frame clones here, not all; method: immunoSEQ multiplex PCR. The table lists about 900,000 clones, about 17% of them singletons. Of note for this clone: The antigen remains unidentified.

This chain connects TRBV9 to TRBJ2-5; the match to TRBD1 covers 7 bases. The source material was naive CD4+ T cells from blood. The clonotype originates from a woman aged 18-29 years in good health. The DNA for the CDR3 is TGTGCCAGCAGCGTGACAGGGACCCAAGAGACCCAGTACTTC. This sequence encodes CASSVTGTQETQYF.